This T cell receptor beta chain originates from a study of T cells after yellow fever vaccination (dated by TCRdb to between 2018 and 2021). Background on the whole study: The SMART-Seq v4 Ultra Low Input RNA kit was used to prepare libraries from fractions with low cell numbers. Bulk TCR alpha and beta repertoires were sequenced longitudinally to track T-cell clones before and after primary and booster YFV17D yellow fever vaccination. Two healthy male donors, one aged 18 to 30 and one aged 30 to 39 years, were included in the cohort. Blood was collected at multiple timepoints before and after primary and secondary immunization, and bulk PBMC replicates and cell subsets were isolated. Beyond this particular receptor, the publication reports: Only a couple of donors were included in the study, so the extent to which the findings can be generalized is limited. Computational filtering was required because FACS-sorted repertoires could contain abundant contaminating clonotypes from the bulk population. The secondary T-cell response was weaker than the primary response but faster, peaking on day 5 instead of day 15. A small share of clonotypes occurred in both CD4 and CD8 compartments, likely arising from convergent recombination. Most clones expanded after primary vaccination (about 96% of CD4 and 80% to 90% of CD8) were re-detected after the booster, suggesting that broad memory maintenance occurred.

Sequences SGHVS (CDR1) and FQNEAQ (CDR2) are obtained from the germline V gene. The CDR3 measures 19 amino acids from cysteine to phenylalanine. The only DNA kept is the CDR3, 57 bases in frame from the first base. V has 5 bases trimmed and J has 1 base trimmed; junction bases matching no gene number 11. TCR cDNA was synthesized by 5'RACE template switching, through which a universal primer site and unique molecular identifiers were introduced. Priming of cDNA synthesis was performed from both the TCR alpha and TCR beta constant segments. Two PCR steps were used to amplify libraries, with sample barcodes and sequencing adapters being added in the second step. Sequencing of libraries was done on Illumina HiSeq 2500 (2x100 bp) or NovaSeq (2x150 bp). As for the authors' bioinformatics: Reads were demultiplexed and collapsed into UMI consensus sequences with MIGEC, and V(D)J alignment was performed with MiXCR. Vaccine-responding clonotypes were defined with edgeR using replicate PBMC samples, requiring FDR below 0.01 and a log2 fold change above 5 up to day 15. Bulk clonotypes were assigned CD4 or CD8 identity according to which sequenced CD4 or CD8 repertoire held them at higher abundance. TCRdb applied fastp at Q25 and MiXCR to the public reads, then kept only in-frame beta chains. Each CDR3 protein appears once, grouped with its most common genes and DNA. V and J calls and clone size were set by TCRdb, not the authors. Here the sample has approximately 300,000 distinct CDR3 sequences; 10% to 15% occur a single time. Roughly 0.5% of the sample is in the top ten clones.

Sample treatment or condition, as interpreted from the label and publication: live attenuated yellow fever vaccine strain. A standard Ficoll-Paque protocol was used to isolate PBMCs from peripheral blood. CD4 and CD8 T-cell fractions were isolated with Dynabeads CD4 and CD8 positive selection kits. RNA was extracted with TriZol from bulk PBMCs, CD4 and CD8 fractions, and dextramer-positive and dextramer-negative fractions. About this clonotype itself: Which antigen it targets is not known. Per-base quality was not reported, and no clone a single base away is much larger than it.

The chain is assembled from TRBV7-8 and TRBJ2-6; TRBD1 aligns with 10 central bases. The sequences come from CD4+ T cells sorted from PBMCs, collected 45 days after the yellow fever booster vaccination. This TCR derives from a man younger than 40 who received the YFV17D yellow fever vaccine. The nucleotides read TGTGCCAGCAGCGCACCGGGACAGGGGATATTATCTGGGGCCAACGTCCTGACTTTC. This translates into CASSAPGQGILSGANVLTF.